A selection of T cell receptor beta chains follows, all from one sample in a study of T cell responses to AZD1222 COVID-19 vaccine. This table comes from immunoSEQ multiplex PCR, and its TCRdb copy is limited to in-frame clones, with some not included. The top ten hold 20% to 25% of the sample, which has about 79,000 clones, around 81% seen once. Source: peripheral blood, taken on day 0 of AZD1222 vaccination. These receptors all stem from an adult in good health. Each CDR3 is given with its conserved first and last residue. D genes are given only for firm matches. The size of a clone is reported for some rows only, either as once, few or many, or as a class for expanded clones.

v_gene	len	j_gene	d_gene	abundance	CDR3aa	CDR3nt
TRBV5-8	13	TRBJ1-3	NA	NA	CASSFGEGNTIYF	TGTGCCAGCAGCTTCGGGGAGGGAAACACCATATATTTT
TRBV7-8	11	TRBJ1-1	NA	NA	CASSLWGGAFF	TGTGCCAGCAGCCTCTGGGGGGGAGCTTTCTTT
TRBV2	15	TRBJ2-2	NA	NA	CASKGQGQNTGELFF	TGTGCCAGCAAGGGTCAGGGGCAGAACACCGGGGAGCTGTTTTTT
TRBV28	12	TRBJ1-5	NA	NA	CASKDSNQPQHF	TGTGCCAGCAAAGATAGCAATCAGCCCCAGCATTTT
TRBV3-1/TRBV3-2	15	TRBJ1-2	TRBD1	NA	CASSRTGVPNYGYTF	TGTGCCAGCAGCCGCACAGGGGTCCCTAACTATGGCTACACCTTC
TRBV5-1	15	TRBJ2-3	TRBD1	NA	CASSRTGGPTDTQYF	TGCGCCAGCAGCAGAACAGGGGGCCCCACAGATACGCAGTATTTT
TRBV30	18	TRBJ2-3	TRBD2	NA	CAWSSDLLVAGALDTQYF	TGTGCCTGGAGTTCCGACCTCCTGGTAGCGGGGGCGTTAGATACGCAGTATTTT
TRBV5-6	14	TRBJ2-1	TRBD2	few	CASSLPASGNEQFF	TGTGCCAGCAGCCTGCCGGCTAGCGGTAATGAGCAGTTCTTC
TRBV5-1	14	TRBJ1-4	NA	once	CASSLVQGGEKLFF	TGCGCCAGCAGCTTGGTTCAGGGAGGTGAAAAACTGTTTTTT
TRBV6-5	15	TRBJ1-5	NA	NA	CASSYQKGAGQPQHF	TGTGCCAGCAGTTACCAGAAAGGAGCCGGGCAGCCCCAGCATTTT
TRBV15	14	TRBJ2-5	NA	NA	CATSRAGVQETQYF	TGTGCCACCAGCAGGGCAGGGGTCCAAGAGACCCAGTACTTC
TRBV5-1	15	TRBJ2-5	TRBD2	once	CASSVGTSGKETQYF	TGCGCCAGCAGCGTAGGGACTAGCGGAAAAGAGACCCAGTACTTC
TRBV5-5	12	TRBJ1-2	NA	NA	CASGTDNYGYTF	TGTGCCAGTGGGACGGATAACTATGGCTACACCTTC
TRBV18	14	TRBJ2-2	NA	NA	CASSAGALVGELFF	TGTGCCAGCTCAGCGGGGGCGCTCGTCGGGGAGCTGTTTTTT
TRBV19	13	TRBJ2-1	TRBD1	NA	CATVRTGYNEQFF	TGTGCCACCGTTAGGACAGGTTACAATGAGCAGTTCTTC
TRBV5-1	14	TRBJ2-7	NA	once	CASSRDYSGYEQYF	TGCGCCAGCAGCCGCGACTACTCAGGCTACGAGCAGTACTTC
TRBV19	15	TRBJ1-5	NA	NA	CASRGGAALNQPQHF	TGTGCCAGTCGAGGCGGGGCAGCACTTAATCAGCCCCAGCATTTT
TRBV5-4	14	TRBJ1-1	NA	NA	CASSLWAGGTEAFF	TGTGCCAGCAGCTTGTGGGCAGGTGGAACTGAAGCTTTCTTT
TRBV7-9	15	TRBJ1-1	NA	NA	CASSASLTERTEAFF	TGTGCCAGCAGCGCGAGTCTTACGGAGAGGACTGAAGCTTTCTTT